This TCR beta chain comes out of a study of T cells after yellow fever vaccination. Findings of the study overall: Contamination of FACS-sorted repertoires by abundant clonotypes from the bulk population could occur.

There are a few counts of this clonotype. Its cognate antigen is unknown. Template-switching 5'RACE yielded the TCR cDNA; a universal primer site and UMIs were added in the process. From the 5' RACE reads, TCRdb called clonotypes with MiXCR, one entry per CDR3 protein. This sample has just under 600,000 distinct CDR3 sequences; roughly 12% occur once, and the top ten carry around 15%. The sequence derives from a man aged 25 to 40 who received the YFV17D yellow fever vaccine. Sequenced here: PBMCs, sampled on the day of the yellow fever booster vaccination.

The CDR3: CSERDSSSTDTQYF. In DNA, the CDR3 is TGCAGCGAACGGGACAGCTCTAGCACAGATACGCAGTATTTT. V usage is TRBV29-1 and J usage is TRBJ2-3; 7 nucleotides agree with TRBD1. V was pared by 7 bases and J by 0 bases, with 7 bases of the junction left unmatched. CDR3 size: 14 residues. Germline CDR1 and CDR2: SQVTM and ANQGSEA.